This TCR beta chain stems from a study of T cell responses to AZD1222 COVID-19 vaccine. Study findings and constraints: Baseline antibody screening turned up just a handful of seropositive AZD1222 recipients. Among vaccine-associated CD4 TCRs, coverage spanned spike, with dominance at 160-218 and 743-854. The study reported that nearly half of spike-specific TCRs target unmutated variant regions.

About this clone: Its antigen is not known.

Germline V gives CDR1 LNHDA, CDR2 SQIVND (reference sequence). The CDR3 covers 15 residues. V lost 8 bases and J lost 1; bases outside the gene matches: 5. Clones were sequenced by immunoSEQ multiplex PCR, and TCRdb holds only the in-frame ones, with some missing. This table holds tens of thousands of clones, over 80% found once. The source of this sequence is an adult in good health. The sequenced sample was peripheral blood, obtained on day 0 of MenACWY control vaccination. The rearrangement uses TRBV19 and TRBJ2-6, with 7 bases fitting TRBD1. The CDR3 loop reads CASRQGTSGANVLTF. The CDR3, as DNA: TGTGCCAGTCGACAGGGTACGTCTGGGGCCAACGTCCTGACTTTC.